This entry is about one TCR beta chain. The antigen remains unidentified. This may stem from a read error, because a much larger clone lies one nucleotide away. Between 20 and 30 mg of unsorted bulk tissue served as the source from which RNA and DNA were co-extracted. Tumor samples each held over 80% viable tumor cells. The data stem from a study of tumor-infiltrating lymphocytes in primary liver carcinoma. Background on the study: Patients comprised men and women whose ages fell between 30 and 69 years.

Study-level findings and limits: Just around 8-25% of top clones spanned all five tumor regions.

Total RNA (roughly 0.45 ug) served as template for TCR beta cDNA synthesis primed by a constant-region primer. TCR beta libraries came from three nested multiplex PCR rounds using slightly modified ARM-PCR. Use of TRBV1-TRBV30 forward primers with a C-beta reverse primer characterized the first two PCR rounds, which lasted roughly 11 cycles each. TCRdb reanalysed the multiplex PCR reads using MiXCR and keeps one entry per CDR3 protein. The sample lists around 190,000 distinct CDR3 sequences, around four fifths occurring once. Unmatched junction bases numbered 7, after V lost 5 bases and J lost 9 bases. The CDR3 runs 15 residues.

The sequence derives from a man aged 40-49 years with primary liver carcinoma and hepatitis B virus infection. The sequencing input was tumor tissue from primary liver carcinoma. V is TRBV12-3 or TRBV12-4 and J is TRBJ2-2; 12 bases are shared with TRBD1. The CDR3 is CASSPGQGASWELFF. The CDR3 coding sequence is TGTGCCAGCAGTCCGGGACAGGGGGCGAGCTGGGAGCTGTTTTTT.